This TCR beta chain is drawn from a study of blood T cell repertoires in COVID-19. The wider study: In each case, the material was cDNA or gDNA derived from T cells, B-cell-depleted T cells, or PBMCs.

Produced via immunoSEQ multiplex PCR; TCRdb's table is partial and in-frame only. Of around 60,000 clones listed, roughly 90% are singletons. This CDR3 is 15 amino acids long. The V and J ends lost 10 bases and 4 bases, in that order; junction bases with no gene match: 9. Germline V gene lookup returns CDR1 SNHLY and CDR2 FYNNEI. Input material: peripheral blood. The clonotype originates from a woman older than 75 with acute or convalescent COVID-19. This rearrangement joins TRBV2 to TRBJ2-2; 10 bases match TRBD2. The CDR3: CAILGLAGVTGELFF. The CDR3 DNA reads as TGTGCCATTCTCGGTCTAGCGGGAGTCACCGGGGAGCTGTTTTTT.